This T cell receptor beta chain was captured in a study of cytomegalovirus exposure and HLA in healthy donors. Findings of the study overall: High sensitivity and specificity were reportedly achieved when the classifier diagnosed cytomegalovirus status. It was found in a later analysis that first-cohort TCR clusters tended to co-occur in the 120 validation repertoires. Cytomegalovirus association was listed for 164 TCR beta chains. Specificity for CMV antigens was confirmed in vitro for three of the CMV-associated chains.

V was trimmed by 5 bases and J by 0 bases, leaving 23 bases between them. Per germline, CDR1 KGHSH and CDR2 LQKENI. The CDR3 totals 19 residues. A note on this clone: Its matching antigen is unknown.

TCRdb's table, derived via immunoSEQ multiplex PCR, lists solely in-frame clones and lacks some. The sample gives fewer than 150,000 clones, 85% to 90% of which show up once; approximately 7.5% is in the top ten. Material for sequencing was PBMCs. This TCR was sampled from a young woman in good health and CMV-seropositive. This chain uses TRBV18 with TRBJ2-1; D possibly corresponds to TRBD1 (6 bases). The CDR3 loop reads CASSNAEDSAASSYNEQFF. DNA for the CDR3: TGTGCCAGCTCAAATGCGGAGGACAGCGCCGCGAGCTCCTACAATGAGCAGTTCTTC.